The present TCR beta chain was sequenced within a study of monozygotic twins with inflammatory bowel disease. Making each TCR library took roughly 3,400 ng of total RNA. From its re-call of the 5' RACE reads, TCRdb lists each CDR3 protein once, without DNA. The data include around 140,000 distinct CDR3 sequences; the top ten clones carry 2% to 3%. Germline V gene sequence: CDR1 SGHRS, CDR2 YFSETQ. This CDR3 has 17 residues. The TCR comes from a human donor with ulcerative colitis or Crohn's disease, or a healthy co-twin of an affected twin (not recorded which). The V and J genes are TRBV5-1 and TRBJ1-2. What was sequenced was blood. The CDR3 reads CASSLELRGLSSYGYTF.